The next 24 T cell receptor beta chains were all read from a single sample in a study of OX40 agonist ivuxolimab in advanced cancers. Repertoires were generated with immunoSEQ multiplex PCR, while TCRdb's copy carries only in-frame clones and drops some. The sample holds over 55,000 clones, 90% to 95% seen once. This specimen consisted of CD4+ or CD8+ T cells sorted from blood, obtained in a trial of the OX40 agonist ivuxolimab. These receptors were obtained from an adult with an advanced solid tumor such as melanoma, head and neck, liver or kidney cancer.

The chain employs TRBV9 and TRBJ2-5; 10 bases are a match to TRBD2. Near its end, the DNA agrees better with TRBJ2-7, so the J call may be wrong. Germline values: CDR1 SGDLS, CDR2 YYNGEE. The CDR3 is 15 amino acids. CDR3 in amino acids: CASSAETSGFYEQYF. The DNA of the CDR3 is TGTGCCAGCAGCGCCGAGACTAGCGGGTTCTACGAGCAGTACTTC.

V gene TRBV27 combines with J gene TRBJ2-5; tentative D call: TRBD1 (6 bases). Trimming took off 2 bases at V and 3 bases at J, with 16 bases between the two ends. Per the germline V gene, CDR1 is MNHEY and CDR2 is SMNVEV (reference sequence). The CDR3 contains 16 residues. Written as DNA, the CDR3 is TGTGCCAGCAGTTTAAGTTCACAGGGAAAGGAAGAGACCCAGTACTTC. Its protein is CASSLSSQGKEETQYF.

As to this clone: Because the CDR3's place on the DNA is in doubt, the DNA is left out and the CDR3 is given as listed by TCRdb. This sequence joins TRBV21-1 and TRBJ2-7; no check of the table's D call, TRBD1, against the DNA was made. TRBV21-1 is a listed pseudogene. Including both end residues, the CDR3 is 14 amino acids long. CDR3 residues: CASRVGQGAHEQYF.

This chain connects TRBV11-2 to TRBJ1-5; D gene uncertain. Germline V gene sequence: CDR1 SGHAT, CDR2 FQNNGV. V was trimmed by 5 bases and J by 7 bases, leaving 12 bases between them. This CDR3 is 13 amino acids long. This CDR3 is CASSAALGQPQHF. The CDR3 DNA reads TGTGCCAGCAGCGCCGCCTTGGGACAGCCCCAGCATTTT.

The V gene is TRBV9, the J gene TRBJ2-3; 10 bases match TRBD2. CDR3 length: 14 residues. V was pared by 6 bases and J by 7 bases, with 8 bases of the junction left unmatched. CDR1 and CDR2 (germline): SGDLS, YYNGEE. CDR3 in amino acids: CASNEAGGRNTQYF. The CDR3 DNA sequence: TGTGCCAGCAACGAAGCGGGGGGGCGAAATACGCAGTATTTT.

This sequence joins TRBV10-2 and TRBJ1-1; D unresolved. Trimming removed 10 bases at V and 1 base at J, with 10 bases between. There are 12 residues in the CDR3. CDR1 and CDR2 from the germline V gene are WSHSY and SAAADI. CDR3 sequence: CATSTGNTEAFF. The CDR3 coding sequence is TGCGCCACCTCCACGGGGAACACTGAAGCTTTCTTT.

The chain employs TRBV7-6 and TRBJ2-2; 10 bases line up with TRBD1. J lost 5 bases, V lost 3 bases, and 3 bases had no gene match. CDR3 length: 15 amino acids. Germline loops: CDR1 SGHVS, CDR2 FNYEAQ. Written as DNA, the CDR3 is TGTGCCAGCAGCTTGGGACAGGGGCTAACCGGGGAGCTGTTTTTT. Its translation is CASSLGQGLTGELFF. Looking up the rest from reference TRBV7-6 and TRBJ2-2 gives the full variable domain: GAGVSQSPRYKVTKRGQDVALRCDPISGHVSLYWYRQALGQGPEFLTYFNYEAQQDKSGLPNDRFSAERPEGSISTLTIQRTEQRDSAMYRCASSLGQGLTGELFFGEGSRLTVL.

This chain links TRBV7-2 with TRBJ2-7, with 9 bases fitting TRBD2. CDR1 and CDR2 from the germline V gene are SGHTA and FQGNSA. V lost 6 bases to trimming and J lost 7 bases; unmatched junction nucleotides: 13. CDR3 length: 15 residues. In nucleotides, the CDR3 is TGTGCCAGCAGTTCCCCAGCGGGGGGCTCCCTGGAGCAGTACTTC. It yields the protein CASSSPAGGSLEQYF.

The chain carries TRBV9 and TRBJ1-6; 9 nucleotides line up with TRBD1. Germline lookup yields CDR1 SGDLS and CDR2 YYNGEE. This CDR3 spans 15 amino acids. The V segment lost 4 bases and the J segment 7 bases; nucleotides outside the gene matches: 6. The CDR3 DNA follows: TGTGCCAGCAGCCCTGGGACAGGGCAGAATTCACCCCTCCACTTT. Its protein product is CASSPGTGQNSPLHF.

The CDR3 protein is CASSFLGKLFF. DNA of the CDR3: TGTGCCAGCAGTTTTCTGGGAAAACTGTTTTTT. The V gene is TRBV27, the J gene TRBJ1-4; D not certain. The CDR3 covers 11 residues. Trimming shortened V by 3 bases and J by 10 bases, and 6 bases separated the two germline ends. Germline V lookup: CDR1 MNHEY, CDR2 SMNVEV (reference sequence). Full variable domain (remainder filled in from reference TRBV27 and TRBJ1-4): EAQVTQNPRYLITVTGKKLTVTCSQNMNHEYMSWYRQDPGLGLRQIYYSMNVEVTDKGDVPEGYKVSRKEKRNFPLILESPSPNQTSLYFCASSFLGKLFFGSGTQLSVL.

V is TRBV7-6 and J is TRBJ2-3; 7 positions agree with TRBD1. Germline V gene data show CDR1 as SGHVS and CDR2 as FNYEAQ. V lost 5 bases, J lost 0 bases, and 8 bases stayed unmatched. CDR3 size: 16 residues. CDR3 residues: CASSIRDSSSTDTQYF. CDR3 nucleotides: TGTGCCAGCAGCATTCGGGACAGTTCTAGCACAGATACGCAGTATTTT. The whole variable domain, filled in from reference TRBV7-6 and TRBJ2-3, reads GAGVSQSPRYKVTKRGQDVALRCDPISGHVSLYWYRQALGQGPEFLTYFNYEAQQDKSGLPNDRFSAERPEGSISTLTIQRTEQRDSAMYRCASSIRDSSSTDTQYFGPGTRLTVL.

This chain connects TRBV5-6 to TRBJ2-7; 7 bases match TRBD2. The V gene's germline CDR1 is SGHDT and CDR2 YYEEEE. This CDR3 comprises 17 residues. The V segment lost 1 base and the J segment 6 bases; nucleotides outside the gene matches: 16. The CDR3 is CASSLLPPGTTSSEQYF. CDR3 DNA sequence: TGTGCCAGCAGCTTGCTCCCCCCGGGGACTACATCTTCCGAGCAGTACTTC.

This chain uses TRBV4-3 with TRBJ2-1, with 11 nucleotides matching TRBD2. This CDR3 has 16 amino acids. The trim removed 0 bases at V and 3 bases at J, leaving 1 base unmatched. The germline V gene encodes CDR1 LGHNA and CDR2 YSLEER. The CDR3 coding sequence is TGCGCCAGCAGCCAAGACGGGACTAGCGGCTACAATGAGCAGTTCTTC. This translates into CASSQDGTSGYNEQFF.

The rearrangement links TRBV11-1 to TRBJ2-1; 7 bases are a match to TRBD1. Per germline, CDR1 SGHAT and CDR2 FQDESV (reference sequence). With 3 bases clipped from V and 3 bases from J, the junction kept 5 bases outside the gene matches. The CDR3 sequence is 15 residues long. In DNA, the CDR3 is TGTGCCAGCAGCTTCGGACAGGTAAACTACAATGAGCAGTTCTTC. Its protein is CASSFGQVNYNEQFF.

The chain carries TRBV27 and TRBJ2-1; D call uncertain. Germline V gives CDR1 MNHEY, CDR2 SMNVEV (reference sequence). The V gene lost 5 bases and the J gene lost 0 bases, with 5 bases spanning the gap. The CDR3 has 13 amino acids. The CDR3 DNA reads TGTGCCAGCAGTGGCGGCTCCTACAATGAGCAGTTCTTC. Translated: CASSGGSYNEQFF.

The chain combines TRBV11-2 with TRBJ1-2; tentatively, D is TRBD1 (5 bases). The germline CDR1 and CDR2 sequences are SGHAT and FQNNGV. CDR3 length: 16 amino acids. Trimming removed 6 bases from V and 0 bases from J, with 17 bases in between. This CDR3 is CASSSTERQPNYGYTF. The CDR3 bases are TGTGCCAGCAGTTCAACTGAAAGACAGCCTAACTATGGCTACACCTTC.

The V call is TRBV27, the J call TRBJ2-1; 8 nucleotides line up with TRBD2. This CDR3 contains 16 residues. Unmatched junction bases numbered 7, after V lost 1 base and J lost 5 bases. Germline V gene sequence: CDR1 MNHEY, CDR2 SMNVEV (reference sequence). The CDR3 DNA reads as TGTGCCAGCAGTTTATGGTTCGGGAGGGCCGACAATGAGCAGTTCTTC. Amino acids: CASSLWFGRADNEQFF.

The genes are TRBV7-6 and TRBJ1-3; D gene uncertain. The CDR3 runs 15 residues. The germline V and J ends were trimmed by 4 bases and 0 bases, with 10 bases remaining between them. Germline CDR1 and CDR2: SGHVS and FNYEAQ. In DNA form, the CDR3 reads TGTGCCAGCAGCTCCGAGCCAAACTCTGGAAACACCATATATTTT. It yields the protein CASSSEPNSGNTIYF.

The V and J genes are TRBV9 and TRBJ2-3; D remains unclear. The CDR3 length is 14 residues. The germline gives CDR1 SGDLS, CDR2 YYNGEE. With 0 bases removed from V and 6 bases from J, the gap between germline ends came to 11 bases. The CDR3 here is CASSVVGTGDTQYF. DNA for the CDR3: TGTGCCAGCAGCGTAGTCGGAACGGGCGATACGCAGTATTTT.

This chain links TRBV4-3 with TRBJ2-1, with a possible D match to TRBD2 (6 bases). Trimming took 0 bases from V and 8 from J, leaving 17 bases between them. The germline V gene has CDR1 LGHNA and CDR2 YSLEER. The CDR3 has 16 residues. CDR3 region: CASSQDLAGRGDEQFF. The CDR3 DNA is TGCGCCAGCAGCCAAGATTTGGCGGGGAGAGGTGATGAGCAGTTCTTC.

V is TRBV7-8 and J is TRBJ2-7; D is tentatively TRBD1 or TRBD2 (5 bases each). The V and J ends lost 1 base and 5 bases respectively, with 12 bases between them. Germline CDR1 is SGHVS and CDR2 is FQNEAQ. This CDR3 is built from 14 residues. This CDR3 is CASSLDGGRNEQYF. The CDR3, as DNA: TGTGCCAGCAGCTTAGATGGGGGAAGGAACGAGCAGTACTTC.

V is TRBV28 and J is TRBJ1-1; D gene unclear. The CDR3 runs 13 residues. Germline V gene data show CDR1 as MDHEN and CDR2 as SYDVKM. The chain's CDR3 is CATLGWRNTEAFF. CDR3 in DNA: TGTGCGACCTTAGGATGGCGGAACACTGAAGCTTTCTTT.

Comments on this clone: One junction end does not reproduce the germline sequence, and a read error may be involved. The chain joins TRBV11-2 to TRBJ2-7, with TRBD2 identical over 8 bases. CDR3 length: 18 residues. Germline lookup yields CDR1 SGHAT and CDR2 FQNNGV. Here the CDR3 DNA reads TGTGCCAGCACCTTAGGTTGGACTAGCCCCGAGGGGCGCTACGAGCAGTACTTC. This codes for CASTLGWTSPEGRYEQYF.

The chain carries TRBV19 and TRBJ2-1, with D possibly matching TRBD2 (7 bases). This CDR3 spans 14 amino acids. CDR1 is LNHDA, CDR2 SQIVND, per germline (reference sequence). V gave up 3 bases and J gave up 6 bases, with 12 bases separating them. The CDR3 nucleotides read TGTGCCAGTAGTATGGCGGGGGCCCTCAATGAGCAGTTCTTC. The encoded protein is CASSMAGALNEQFF.